The rows below give T cell receptor beta chains drawn from one sample of a study of T cell responses to AZD1222 COVID-19 vaccine. Produced via immunoSEQ multiplex PCR; TCRdb's table is partial and in-frame only. The sample shows roughly 150,000 clones, 88% of them seen only once. The specimen was peripheral blood, collected on day 0 of AZD1222 vaccination. The receptors here all came from an adult in good health. The CDR3 runs from the conserved cysteine through the conserved F or W. The D gene is left open where the match is weak. Part of the rows lack a size; the others show once, few, many or a class for expanded clones.

>NA|TRBJ2-1|TRBV6-5|NA
TGTGCCAGCACCCTGACCGACCGATCGGCGCAGTTCTTC
CASTLTDRSAQFF
>NA|TRBJ1-2|TRBV6-5|TRBD1
TGTGCCAGCAGTCGCGGGACAGGGAGTAATGGCTACACCTTC
CASSRGTGSNGYTF
>NA|TRBJ2-3|TRBV2|NA
TGTGCCAGCAGTGTCGGACGGCCGGGGAGCACAGATACGCAGTATTTT
CASSVGRPGSTDTQYF
>NA|TRBJ1-2|TRBV27|NA
TGTGCCAGCAGTCCGACGGGGGACTACTATGGCTACACCTTC
CASSPTGDYYGYTF
>NA|TRBJ2-7|TRBV30|NA
TGTGCCTGGAGTGTAAGCAGGGTCAGCTCCTACGAGCAGTACTTC
CAWSVSRVSSYEQYF
>NA|TRBJ1-3|TRBV5-5|TRBD1
TGTGCCAGCAGCCAAGGACAGGGGCTATCTGGAAACACCATATATTTT
CASSQGQGLSGNTIYF
>NA|TRBJ1-5|TRBV24-1|NA
TGTGCCACCAGTGATTTTAGGGCGGTGGGGAATCAGCCCCAGCATTTT
CATSDFRAVGNQPQHF
>NA|TRBJ2-3|TRBV3-1/TRBV3-2|NA
TGTGCCAGCAGCCAAGGAACCAAGAGGGAGTATTTT
CASSQGTKREYF
>once|TRBJ1-1|TRBV4-1|NA
TGCGCCAGCAGCCAAGGAGGGGTTCGGACTGAAGCTTTCTTT
CASSQGGVRTEAFF
>NA|TRBJ1-6|TRBV2|TRBD1
TGTGCCAGCAGTGGGGCCAGGGGGAATTCACCCCTCCACTTT
CASSGARGNSPLHF
>NA|TRBJ2-2|TRBV19|NA
TGTGCCAGTAGTATATTAAGAGGGAACACCGGGGAGCTGTTTTTT
CASSILRGNTGELFF
>NA|TRBJ1-3|TRBV27|NA
TGTGCCAGCAGTCCACGATCCGGCAGAGGAAACACCATATATTTT
CASSPRSGRGNTIYF
>NA|TRBJ2-7|TRBV6-5|NA
TGTGCCAGCAGTTACGACGGTCTGCACGAGCAGTACTTC
CASSYDGLHEQYF
>NA|TRBJ1-2|TRBV7-2|NA
TGTGCCAGCAGTTTCGAGGGGGTTCGTGGCTACACCTTC
CASSFEGVRGYTF
>NA|TRBJ2-7|TRBV11-2|TRBD2
TGTGCCAGCAGCTTAGAAGGGCTAGCGGGGACCGAGCAGTACTTC
CASSLEGLAGTEQYF
>NA|TRBJ1-5|TRBV7-7|NA
TGTGCCAGCAGCCGAGACAGGAATCAGCCCCAGCATTTT
CASSRDRNQPQHF
>once|TRBJ2-6|TRBV28|NA
TGTGCCAGCAGTTTCACAGGGTCTGGGGCCAACGTCCTGACTTTC
CASSFTGSGANVLTF